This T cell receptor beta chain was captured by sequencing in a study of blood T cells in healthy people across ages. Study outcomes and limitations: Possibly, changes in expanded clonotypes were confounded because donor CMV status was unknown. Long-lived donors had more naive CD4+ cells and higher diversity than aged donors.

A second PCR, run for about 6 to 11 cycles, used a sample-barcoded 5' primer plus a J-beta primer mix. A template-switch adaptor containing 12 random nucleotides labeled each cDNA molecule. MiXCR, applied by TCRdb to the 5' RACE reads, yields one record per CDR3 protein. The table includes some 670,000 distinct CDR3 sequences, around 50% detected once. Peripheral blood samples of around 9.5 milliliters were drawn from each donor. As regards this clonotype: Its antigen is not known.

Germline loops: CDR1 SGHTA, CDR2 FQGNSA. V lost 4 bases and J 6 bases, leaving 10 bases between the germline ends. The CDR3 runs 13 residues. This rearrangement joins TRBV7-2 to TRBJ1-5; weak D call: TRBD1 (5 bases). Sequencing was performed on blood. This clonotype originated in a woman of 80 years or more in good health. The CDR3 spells CASSSDRFQPQHF. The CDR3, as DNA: TGTGCCAGCAGCTCCGACAGATTTCAGCCCCAGCATTTT. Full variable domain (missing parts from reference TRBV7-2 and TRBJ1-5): GAGVSQSPSNKVTEKGKDVELRCDPISGHTALYWYRQSLGQGLEFLIYFQGNSAPDKSGLPSDRFSAERTGGSVSTLTIQRTQQEDSAVYLCASSSDRFQPQHFGDGTRLSIL.